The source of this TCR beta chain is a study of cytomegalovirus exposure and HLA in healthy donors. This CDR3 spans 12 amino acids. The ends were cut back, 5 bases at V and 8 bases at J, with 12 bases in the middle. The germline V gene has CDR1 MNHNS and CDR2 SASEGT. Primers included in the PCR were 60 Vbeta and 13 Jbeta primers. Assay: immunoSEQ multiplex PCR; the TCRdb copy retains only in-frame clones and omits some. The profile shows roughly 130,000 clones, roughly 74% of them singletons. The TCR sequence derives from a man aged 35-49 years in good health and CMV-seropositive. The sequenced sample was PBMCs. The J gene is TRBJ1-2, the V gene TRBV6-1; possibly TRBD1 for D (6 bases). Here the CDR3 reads CASSPGQRGYTF. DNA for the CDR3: TGTGCCAGCAGTCCCGGACAGAGAGGCTACACCTTC.